Following are 6 T cell receptor beta chains from one sample sequenced in a study of blood T cell repertoires in COVID-19. Sequencing was performed with immunoSEQ multiplex PCR; in TCRdb, only in-frame clones are kept and a portion is missing. The profile shows some 230,000 clones, 82% of them singletons. Specimen: PBMCs or T cells enriched from blood (not recorded which). Source of these receptors: a man aged 40-55 years who had recovered from COVID-19.

The chain combines TRBV7-9 with TRBJ1-1, with D hard to call. Germline CDR1 SEHNR, CDR2 FQNEAQ (reference sequence). The CDR3 covers 14 residues. V lost 6 bases and J 3 bases, leaving 14 bases between the germline ends. The CDR3 nucleotides read TGTGCCAGCAGTTCCCAGGAAATCTACACTGAAGCTTTCTTT. This translates into CASSSQEIYTEAFF.

In this sample, this clone turned up once. The rearrangement joins TRBV4-1 to TRBJ2-3; the match to TRBD2 covers 11 bases. This CDR3 spans 16 amino acids. V shed 4 bases and J 1 base; nucleotides not matched to a gene: 4. Germline assignment: CDR1 MGHRA and CDR2 YSYEKL. CDR3 sequence: CASSRTTSGGTDTQYF. DNA for the CDR3: TGCGCCAGCAGCCGAACGACTAGCGGGGGCACAGATACGCAGTATTTT.

The chain combines TRBV28 with TRBJ1-3; D gene unclear. Trimming shortened V by 5 bases and J by 5 bases, and 7 bases separated the two germline ends. The CDR3 has 12 amino acids. The germline V gene encodes CDR1 MDHEN and CDR2 SYDVKM. CDR3 region: CASSPLRNTIYF. DNA for the CDR3: TGTGCCAGCAGTCCCCTAAGAAACACCATATATTTT. The whole variable domain, remainder taken from reference TRBV28 and TRBJ1-3, is DVKVTQSSRYLVKRTGEKVFLECVQDMDHENMFWYRQDPGLGLRLIYFSYDVKMKEKGDIPEGYSVSREKKERFSLILESASTNQTSMYLCASSPLRNTIYFGEGSWLTVV.

The rearrangement links TRBV7-2 to TRBJ1-6; D possibly corresponds to TRBD1 (5 bases). V lost 5 bases, J lost 5 bases, and 19 bases lay in between. There are 17 residues in the CDR3. The germline CDR1 and CDR2 sequences are SGHTA and FQGNSA. The CDR3 DNA sequence: TGTGCCAGCAGCCGCTCGGTGGGGGGAGGGCATAATTCACCCCTCCACTTT. This translates into CASSRSVGGGHNSPLHF.

This rearrangement joins TRBV27 to TRBJ2-3; D gene ambiguous. Germline CDR1 and CDR2: MNHEY and SMNVEV (reference sequence). V lost 7 bases and J lost 2, with 13 bases in between. The CDR3 has 14 amino acids. CDR3 region: CASTRNLYTDTQYF. CDR3 sequence (DNA): TGTGCCAGCACTAGAAACCTATACACAGATACGCAGTATTTT.

CDR3 bases: TGTGCCAGCAGTTTGTACAGCTCTGGAAACACCATATATTTT. This codes for CASSLYSSGNTIYF. The J gene is TRBJ1-3, the V gene TRBV28, with D uncertain. Trimming took 3 bases from V and 0 from J, leaving 6 bases between them. The CDR3 has 14 amino acids. Germline V gene sequence: CDR1 MDHEN, CDR2 SYDVKM.